The rows below give T cell receptor beta chains drawn from one sample of a study of cytomegalovirus exposure and HLA in healthy donors. The assay was immunoSEQ multiplex PCR, and TCRdb's table has in-frame clones only and misses some. The data hold about 200,000 clones, with 75% to 90% observed a single time. Sequencing input: PBMCs. These receptors were collected from a boy between 2 and 15 years old in good health and CMV-seronegative. Both conserved end residues are part of each CDR3. Each record gives: J gene, V gene, D gene, clone size, CDR3 DNA, CDR3 protein. The D gene is left open where the match is weak. For some rows the clone size is stated as once, few or many, or as a class when expanded; others skip it.

J gene: TRBJ2-2
V gene: TRBV27
D gene: TRBD1
clone size: NA
CDR3 DNA: TGTGCCAGCAGACCCGACAGGGGGAGTACCGGGGAGCTGTTTTTT
CDR3 protein: CASRPDRGSTGELFF

J gene: TRBJ1-3
V gene: TRBV11-2
D gene: NA
clone size: NA
CDR3 DNA: TGTGCCAGCAGCCAAGGGGTTTCGGGAAACACCATATATTTT
CDR3 protein: CASSQGVSGNTIYF

J gene: TRBJ2-1
V gene: TRBV6-5
D gene: TRBD2
clone size: NA
CDR3 DNA: TGTGCCAGCAGTTACTGGGCGGGGGGATCCGTGAATGAGCAGTTCTTC
CDR3 protein: CASSYWAGGSVNEQFF

J gene: TRBJ1-2
V gene: TRBV5-1
D gene: NA
clone size: NA
CDR3 DNA: TGCGCCAGCAGCTTGGCGGGTGGTGGCTACACCTTC
CDR3 protein: CASSLAGGGYTF

J gene: TRBJ2-3
V gene: TRBV16
D gene: TRBD1
clone size: NA
CDR3 DNA: TGTGCCAGCACTAAATACAGGGGGATCGCAGATACGCAGTATTTT
CDR3 protein: CASTKYRGIADTQYF

J gene: TRBJ2-7
V gene: TRBV15
D gene: TRBD1
clone size: NA
CDR3 DNA: TGTGCCACCAGCAGATACCCCCGGACAGGGGGCGGATACGAGCAGTACTTC
CDR3 protein: CATSRYPRTGGGYEQYF

J gene: TRBJ2-6
V gene: TRBV19
D gene: TRBD1
clone size: few
CDR3 DNA: TGTGCCAGTGGGACAGGGGCCGCTGGGGCCAACGTCCTGACTTTC
CDR3 protein: CASGTGAAGANVLTF

J gene: TRBJ2-1
V gene: TRBV4-1
D gene: TRBD1
clone size: once
CDR3 DNA: TGCGCCAGCAGCCAAGATCGCGTGGGACAGGCTTCGTGGGATGAGCAGTTCTTC
CDR3 protein: CASSQDRVGQASWDEQFF

J gene: TRBJ2-7
V gene: TRBV13
D gene: NA
clone size: NA
CDR3 DNA: TGTGCCAGCAGCTTCAGGGTGGAACTCTACGAGCAGTACTTC
CDR3 protein: CASSFRVELYEQYF

J gene: TRBJ1-1
V gene: TRBV5-1
D gene: TRBD1
clone size: few
CDR3 DNA: TGCGCCAGCAGCTCGGGGACAGGGAAAGTTCTAGACGCTTTCTTT
CDR3 protein: CASSSGTGKVLDAFF

J gene: TRBJ2-6
V gene: TRBV11-2
D gene: NA
clone size: NA
CDR3 DNA: TGTGCCAGCTACCGAGGGTTTGCTTCTGGGGCCAACGTCCTGACTTTC
CDR3 protein: CASYRGFASGANVLTF

J gene: TRBJ2-5
V gene: TRBV28
D gene: NA
clone size: NA
CDR3 DNA: TGTGCCAGCAGTTTGGCCAGCCAAGAGACCCAGTACTTC
CDR3 protein: CASSLASQETQYF

J gene: TRBJ2-3
V gene: TRBV7-8
D gene: TRBD2
clone size: NA
CDR3 DNA: TGTGCCAGCCGCCGAACGGGGGGGGTACCAGCAGATACGCAGTATTTT
CDR3 protein: CASRRTGGVPADTQYF

J gene: TRBJ2-7
V gene: TRBV18
D gene: TRBD1
clone size: NA
CDR3 DNA: TGTGCCAGCTCACCTACAGGGGGAGGCCTAGACTACGAGCAGTACTTC
CDR3 protein: CASSPTGGGLDYEQYF

J gene: TRBJ1-2
V gene: TRBV4-1
D gene: NA
clone size: NA
CDR3 DNA: TGCGCCAGCAGCCAAGGGGATGGGTTAGGGGCCTTC
CDR3 protein: CASSQGDGLGAF

J gene: TRBJ2-3
V gene: TRBV9
D gene: TRBD2
clone size: NA
CDR3 DNA: TGTGCCAGCAGCCACGGGACTAGTACAGATACGCAGTATTTT
CDR3 protein: CASSHGTSTDTQYF

J gene: TRBJ2-7
V gene: TRBV29-1
D gene: TRBD2
clone size: NA
CDR3 DNA: TGCAGCGTTGAAAACCCGGGACTAGCGGACTACGAGCAGTACTTC
CDR3 protein: CSVENPGLADYEQYF

J gene: TRBJ2-3
V gene: TRBV6-6
D gene: TRBD1
clone size: NA
CDR3 DNA: TGTGCCAGCAGTTACGGACAGGGCACAGATACGCAGTATTTT
CDR3 protein: CASSYGQGTDTQYF

J gene: TRBJ1-5
V gene: TRBV19
D gene: NA
clone size: NA
CDR3 DNA: TGTGCCAGCGTTAGGAGCAGGGGTCAGCCCCAGCATTTT
CDR3 protein: CASVRSRGQPQHF

J gene: TRBJ1-1
V gene: TRBV7-3
D gene: NA
clone size: once
CDR3 DNA: TGTGCCAGCAGCTTGACAGTGAACACTGAAGCTTTCTTT
CDR3 protein: CASSLTVNTEAFF

J gene: TRBJ2-1
V gene: TRBV6-4
D gene: TRBD2
clone size: NA
CDR3 DNA: TGTGCCAGCAGTAGCGGGAGCTACAATGAGCAGTTCTTC
CDR3 protein: CASSSGSYNEQFF

J gene: TRBJ1-2
V gene: TRBV4-1
D gene: NA
clone size: NA
CDR3 DNA: TGCGCCAGCAGCCAAGGGCAGGACCGGGGCTATGGCTACACCTTC
CDR3 protein: CASSQGQDRGYGYTF

J gene: TRBJ2-1
V gene: TRBV6-4
D gene: NA
clone size: few
CDR3 DNA: TGTGCCAGCAGCGTCTTGCCCGAGAGTGAGCAGTTCTTC
CDR3 protein: CASSVLPESEQFF

J gene: TRBJ1-4
V gene: TRBV4-1
D gene: TRBD1
clone size: few
CDR3 DNA: TGCGCCAGCAGAGGGACAGATCCTAATGAAAAACTGTTTTTT
CDR3 protein: CASRGTDPNEKLFF

J gene: TRBJ2-3
V gene: TRBV7-8
D gene: TRBD2
clone size: NA
CDR3 DNA: TGTGCCAGCAGCCGCCGACTAGCGGGGGAGGATACGCAGTATTTT
CDR3 protein: CASSRRLAGEDTQYF

J gene: TRBJ2-3
V gene: TRBV21-1
D gene: NA
clone size: NA
CDR3 DNA: TGTGCCAGCACCCAGTGGGGGGAAAGCACAGATACGCAGTATTTT
CDR3 protein: CASTQWGESTDTQYF

J gene: TRBJ1-1
V gene: TRBV10-1
D gene: NA
clone size: NA
CDR3 DNA: TGCGCCAGCAGTGAGTCTTCTCTGAACACTGAAGCTTTCTTT
CDR3 protein: CASSESSLNTEAFF

J gene: TRBJ1-4
V gene: TRBV28
D gene: TRBD1
clone size: NA
CDR3 DNA: TGTGCCAGCAGTTTATCTGGACAGGGGGGGGAAAAACTGTTTTTT
CDR3 protein: CASSLSGQGGEKLFF

J gene: TRBJ1-1
V gene: TRBV5-1
D gene: NA
clone size: NA
CDR3 DNA: TGCGCCAGCAGCTTGGTGGGACTGGGGGAGTGGACTGAAGCTTTCTTT
CDR3 protein: CASSLVGLGEWTEAFF

J gene: TRBJ2-7
V gene: TRBV28
D gene: NA
clone size: NA
CDR3 DNA: TGTGCCAGCAGTTTACAGGGTTACGAGCAGTACTTC
CDR3 protein: CASSLQGYEQYF

J gene: TRBJ1-1
V gene: TRBV19
D gene: TRBD1
clone size: NA
CDR3 DNA: TGTGCCAGTAGTCCCGGACAGGGGTACACTGAAGCTTTCTTT
CDR3 protein: CASSPGQGYTEAFF

J gene: TRBJ2-3
V gene: TRBV12-5
D gene: NA
clone size: NA
CDR3 DNA: TGTGCTAGTGCCCTCAGTACAGATACGCAGTATTTT
CDR3 protein: CASALSTDTQYF

J gene: TRBJ2-1
V gene: TRBV5-8
D gene: NA
clone size: NA
CDR3 DNA: TGTGCCAGCAGCTTGTTTCAGGGCTACGCAAACTCCTACAATGAGCAGTTCTTC
CDR3 protein: CASSLFQGYANSYNEQFF

J gene: TRBJ1-6
V gene: TRBV27
D gene: TRBD1
clone size: NA
CDR3 DNA: TGTGCCAGCAGCGCGGGACAGGTTGGTAATTCACCCCTCCACTTT
CDR3 protein: CASSAGQVGNSPLHF

J gene: TRBJ1-5
V gene: TRBV27
D gene: NA
clone size: NA
CDR3 DNA: TGTGCCAGCAGAGGGCAGGAGGGGCAGCCCCAGCATTTT
CDR3 protein: CASRGQEGQPQHF

J gene: TRBJ2-7
V gene: TRBV5-1
D gene: TRBD1
clone size: NA
CDR3 DNA: TGCGCCAGCAGCGGGACAGGGGCCTTTGAGGAGCAGTACTTC
CDR3 protein: CASSGTGAFEEQYF

J gene: TRBJ1-4
V gene: TRBV7-2
D gene: TRBD1
clone size: once
CDR3 DNA: TGTGCCAGCAGCTTAGACAGGGGGCGAAGTGAAAAACTGTTTTTT
CDR3 protein: CASSLDRGRSEKLFF

J gene: TRBJ2-6
V gene: TRBV7-9
D gene: TRBD2
clone size: NA
CDR3 DNA: TGTGCCAGCAGCAGCCTAGCGGGCGCGCGCTCTGGGGCCAACGTCCTGACTTTC
CDR3 protein: CASSSLAGARSGANVLTF